This TCR beta chain emerged from a study of T cell repertoires in cytomegalovirus infection. Points from the study as a whole: Clonotypes of TCR beta that were HLA-C-restricted and CMV-specific dominated the ex vivo response.

The CDR3 has 14 amino acids. V lost 4 bases and J lost 8; bases outside the gene matches: 9. Germline V gives CDR1 SGHVS, CDR2 FQNEAQ. TCRdb independently ran MiXCR on the reads; one entry per CDR3 protein. The table lists fewer than 550,000 distinct CDR3 sequences, about 26% of them singletons. A few counts support this clonotype. The antigen is not known. The receptor was isolated from a human donor in good health (CMV status not recorded). Some clones in this sample may be carry-over from other donors' samples. The sequenced material came from PBMCs. V is TRBV7-8 and J is TRBJ1-2, with 8 bases that match TRBD1. This CDR3 is CASSSTGDVRGYTF. The CDR3 DNA sequence: TGTGCCAGCAGCTCGACAGGGGACGTGAGGGGCTACACCTTC. The full variable domain, its missing parts supplied by reference TRBV7-8 and TRBJ1-2, is GAGVSQSPRYKVAKRGQDVALRCDPISGHVSLFWYQQALGQGPEFLTYFQNEAQLDKSGLPSDRFFAERPEGSVSTLKIQRTQQEDSAVYLCASSSTGDVRGYTFGSGTRLTVV.